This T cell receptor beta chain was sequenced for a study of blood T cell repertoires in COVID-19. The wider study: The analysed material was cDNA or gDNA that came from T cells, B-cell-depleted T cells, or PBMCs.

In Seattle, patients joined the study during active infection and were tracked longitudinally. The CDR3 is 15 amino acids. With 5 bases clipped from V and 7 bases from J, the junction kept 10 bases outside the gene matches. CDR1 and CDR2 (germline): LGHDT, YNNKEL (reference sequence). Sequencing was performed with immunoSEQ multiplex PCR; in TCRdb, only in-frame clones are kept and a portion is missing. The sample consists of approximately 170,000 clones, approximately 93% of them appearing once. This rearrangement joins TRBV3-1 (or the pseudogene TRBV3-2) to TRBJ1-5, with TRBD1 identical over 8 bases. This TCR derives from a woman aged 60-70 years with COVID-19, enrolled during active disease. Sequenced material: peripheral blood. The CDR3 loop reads CASSDNTGGRQPQHF. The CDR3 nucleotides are TGTGCCAGCAGCGATAATACAGGGGGTCGGCAGCCCCAGCATTTT.